These T cell receptor beta chains were read from a single sample in a study of Graves' ophthalmopathy and Graves' hyperthyroidism. One entry per CDR3 protein, called by TCRdb with MiXCR from the multiplex PCR reads. The data contain about 740,000 distinct CDR3 sequences, roughly two fifths of them singletons. Sequencing used peripheral blood. These receptors were obtained from an adult man with Graves' ophthalmopathy. Both conserved end residues are part of each CDR3. The order of the fields is CDR3 DNA, CDR3 protein, D gene, clone size, V gene, J gene. The D gene is left open where the match is weak. Clone size is given for some rows only: seen once, a few or many times, or a class if the clone is expanded.

CDR3nt: TGTGCCAGCCGCCAAGGGACTAGCGGGACTCCCGAGCAGTACTTC
CDR3aa: CASRQGTSGTPEQYF
d_gene: TRBD2
abundance: -
v_gene: TRBV11-1
j_gene: TRBJ2-7

CDR3nt: TGTGCCAGCAGCCCCGGGGGGGCCAGGTTTCCCCGAGAGACCCAGTACTTC
CDR3aa: CASSPGGARFPRETQYF
d_gene: TRBD2
abundance: few
v_gene: TRBV7-9
j_gene: TRBJ2-5

CDR3nt: TGTGCCAGCAGCGTAGAACCATTATCGACCTACGAGCAGTACTTC
CDR3aa: CASSVEPLSTYEQYF
d_gene: -
abundance: -
v_gene: TRBV9
j_gene: TRBJ2-7

CDR3nt: TGTGCCAGCTCGGGATGGACAGTCCAAGAGACCCAGTACTTC
CDR3aa: CASSGWTVQETQYF
d_gene: -
abundance: -
v_gene: TRBV25-1
j_gene: TRBJ2-5

CDR3nt: TGTGCCAGTAGCAGACTACAGGGGAAGGGGGAGCCCCAGCATTTT
CDR3aa: CASSRLQGKGEPQHF
d_gene: TRBD1
abundance: -
v_gene: TRBV19
j_gene: TRBJ1-5

CDR3nt: TGTGCCAGCAGGGGCGGCGGGAACACTGAAGCTTTCTTT
CDR3aa: CASRGGGNTEAFF
d_gene: -
abundance: few
v_gene: TRBV10-3
j_gene: TRBJ1-1

CDR3nt: TGCAGTGTCAGGGACACCTCCTACAATGAGCAGTTCTTC
CDR3aa: CSVRDTSYNEQFF
d_gene: -
abundance: -
v_gene: TRBV20-1
j_gene: TRBJ2-1

CDR3nt: TGTGCCAGCAGTTCCCCGTATCAGCCCCAGCATTTT
CDR3aa: CASSSPYQPQHF
d_gene: -
abundance: -
v_gene: TRBV24-1
j_gene: TRBJ1-5

CDR3nt: TGTGCCAGCAGCTCCTCTTCGTTTGACTATGGCTACACCTTC
CDR3aa: CASSSSSFDYGYTF
d_gene: -
abundance: many
v_gene: TRBV7-9
j_gene: TRBJ1-2

CDR3nt: TGTGCCAGCAGCCAACGTTGGGGGGAGACCCAGTACTTC
CDR3aa: CASSQRWGETQYF
d_gene: -
abundance: -
v_gene: TRBV7-9
j_gene: TRBJ2-5

CDR3nt: TGCAGTGCTAGGCGGGACAACTACGAGCAGTACTTC
CDR3aa: CSARRDNYEQYF
d_gene: -
abundance: few
v_gene: TRBV20-1
j_gene: TRBJ2-7

CDR3nt: TGTGCCAGCAGCGCCAGCGGGGGAGACGAGACCCAGTACTTC
CDR3aa: CASSASGGDETQYF
d_gene: TRBD2
abundance: few
v_gene: TRBV9
j_gene: TRBJ2-5

CDR3nt: TGCGCCAGCAGCTCGAATTGGGGCGCGGGACTAGCGGCCTCCTACGAGCAGTACTTC
CDR3aa: CASSSNWGAGLAASYEQYF
d_gene: TRBD2
abundance: -
v_gene: TRBV5-1
j_gene: TRBJ2-7

CDR3nt: TGTGCCAGCAGCTTAGGGAGTATGTGGGACAGAGCCTCTGGGGCCAACGTCCTGACTTTC
CDR3aa: CASSLGSMWDRASGANVLTF
d_gene: TRBD1
abundance: -
v_gene: TRBV11-1
j_gene: TRBJ2-6

CDR3nt: TGTGCCACCAGCGGGAGATCCCAAGAGACCCAGTACTTC
CDR3aa: CATSGRSQETQYF
d_gene: -
abundance: -
v_gene: TRBV15
j_gene: TRBJ2-5

CDR3nt: TGCAGTGCTCCCTCACTAGCGGGAGGCGGAGAGACCCAGTACTTC
CDR3aa: CSAPSLAGGGETQYF
d_gene: TRBD2
abundance: -
v_gene: TRBV20-1
j_gene: TRBJ2-5

CDR3nt: TGTGCCAGCAGCTTGGTCCGGGAGGGGACCCAGTACTTC
CDR3aa: CASSLVREGTQYF
d_gene: TRBD2
abundance: few
v_gene: TRBV5-5
j_gene: TRBJ2-5

CDR3nt: TGTGCCAGCAGTGAAAGGTGGGCATTAGTTGGTCAGAATGGCTACACCTTC
CDR3aa: CASSERWALVGQNGYTF
d_gene: -
abundance: -
v_gene: TRBV10-3
j_gene: TRBJ1-2

CDR3nt: TGTGCCACCAGTGATTCTCCGGGACAGGGGGTTTATAGCAATCAGCCCCAGCATTTT
CDR3aa: CATSDSPGQGVYSNQPQHF
d_gene: TRBD1
abundance: few
v_gene: TRBV24-1
j_gene: TRBJ1-5

CDR3nt: TGTGCCAGCAGTCCCCAAAAACCGGGGCAAAAGAACACTGAAGCTTTCTTT
CDR3aa: CASSPQKPGQKNTEAFF
d_gene: -
abundance: -
v_gene: TRBV12-3/TRBV12-4
j_gene: TRBJ1-1

CDR3nt: TGTGCCAGCTCCGGATCCCAGGGCTACGAGCAGTACTTC
CDR3aa: CASSGSQGYEQYF
d_gene: -
abundance: -
v_gene: TRBV10-3
j_gene: TRBJ2-7

CDR3nt: TGTGCCAGCACAATGACAGGAGACTATGGCTACACCTTC
CDR3aa: CASTMTGDYGYTF
d_gene: -
abundance: -
v_gene: TRBV7-9
j_gene: TRBJ1-2

CDR3nt: TGTGCCAGCAGTGAAACACCGGATAACACTGAAGCTTTCTTT
CDR3aa: CASSETPDNTEAFF
d_gene: -
abundance: few
v_gene: TRBV6-4
j_gene: TRBJ1-1

CDR3nt: TGTGCCTGGAGTGGGACGCAGGGGGAGACCCAGTACTTC
CDR3aa: CAWSGTQGETQYF
d_gene: -
abundance: -
v_gene: TRBV30
j_gene: TRBJ2-5

CDR3nt: TGTGCCAGCAGCCACGGACAGGGAGAGGGCGAGCAGTACTTC
CDR3aa: CASSHGQGEGEQYF
d_gene: TRBD1
abundance: many
v_gene: TRBV7-7
j_gene: TRBJ2-7

CDR3nt: TGTGCCAGCAGCTTAGGAGGTTTTTACTCCCCTAATCAGCCCCAGCATTTT
CDR3aa: CASSLGGFYSPNQPQHF
d_gene: -
abundance: -
v_gene: TRBV7-2
j_gene: TRBJ1-5

CDR3nt: TGTGCCAGCAGTGTCTCTGAGGGAGAACTGTTTTTT
CDR3aa: CASSVSEGELFF
d_gene: -
abundance: many
v_gene: TRBV6-1
j_gene: TRBJ1-4

CDR3nt: TGTGCCAGCGGGGGACAGGGCTATGGCTACACCTTC
CDR3aa: CASGGQGYGYTF
d_gene: TRBD1
abundance: many
v_gene: TRBV7-2
j_gene: TRBJ1-2

CDR3nt: TGTGCTAGTCCGGGACAGGGGTTTGGCTACACCTTC
CDR3aa: CASPGQGFGYTF
d_gene: TRBD1
abundance: -
v_gene: TRBV12-5
j_gene: TRBJ1-2

CDR3nt: TGTGCCAGCAGCTTGGCCTTCAGCGGCAATAACTATGGCTGCACCTTC
CDR3aa: CASSLAFSGNNYGCTF
d_gene: -
abundance: -
v_gene: TRBV7-9
j_gene: TRBJ1-2

CDR3nt: TGTGCCACCAGTGCCCGGGGGCGCCGTAACACCGGGGAGCTGTTTTTT
CDR3aa: CATSARGRRNTGELFF
d_gene: -
abundance: -
v_gene: TRBV24-1
j_gene: TRBJ2-2

CDR3nt: TGTGCCAGCAGCCAATACCGGGACAGTACCTACGAGCAGTACTTC
CDR3aa: CASSQYRDSTYEQYF
d_gene: TRBD1
abundance: -
v_gene: TRBV11-1
j_gene: TRBJ2-7

CDR3nt: TGTGCCAGCAGCCCCCCGACACCAGAAAGACTGTTTTTT
CDR3aa: CASSPPTPERLFF
d_gene: -
abundance: -
v_gene: TRBV11-1
j_gene: TRBJ1-4

CDR3nt: TGCGCCAGCAGCTCCCAGCCTCGGACCCTTTTACCGAACACTGAAGCTTTCTTT
CDR3aa: CASSSQPRTLLPNTEAFF
d_gene: -
abundance: -
v_gene: TRBV5-1
j_gene: TRBJ1-1

CDR3nt: TGTGCCAGCAGCCAAGCTCCACTGAGCTCCTACGAGCAGTACTTC
CDR3aa: CASSQAPLSSYEQYF
d_gene: -
abundance: few
v_gene: TRBV4-1
j_gene: TRBJ2-7

CDR3nt: TGCAGTGCGAGGGCTGGGACAGTTAAAATTAAAGAGACCCAGTACTTC
CDR3aa: CSARAGTVKIKETQYF
d_gene: TRBD1
abundance: once
v_gene: TRBV20-1
j_gene: TRBJ2-5

CDR3nt: TGCAGTGCTAGAGATCAATGGGGGCCTGAAAAACTGTTTTTT
CDR3aa: CSARDQWGPEKLFF
d_gene: -
abundance: -
v_gene: TRBV20-1
j_gene: TRBJ1-4

CDR3nt: TGTGCCAGCAGTGAAGCAGTGGGAGGGCTGGAGACCCAGTACTTC
CDR3aa: CASSEAVGGLETQYF
d_gene: TRBD2
abundance: -
v_gene: TRBV25-1
j_gene: TRBJ2-5

CDR3nt: TGTGCCAGCAGCTTAGCGGGACTCCAGACCCAGTACTTC
CDR3aa: CASSLAGLQTQYF
d_gene: -
abundance: many
v_gene: TRBV7-2
j_gene: TRBJ2-5

CDR3nt: TGTGCCAGCAGTTATCCGCGGGAGGGGGCCTACGAGCAGTACTTC
CDR3aa: CASSYPREGAYEQYF
d_gene: TRBD2
abundance: -
v_gene: TRBV10-3
j_gene: TRBJ2-7

CDR3nt: TGTGCCAGCACCCGTCTAGCATCTGGGGCCAACGTCCTGACTTTC
CDR3aa: CASTRLASGANVLTF
d_gene: -
abundance: few
v_gene: TRBV7-2
j_gene: TRBJ2-6

CDR3nt: TGTGCCAGCAGTACCCTCGCAGCTGGGGCCAACGTCCTGACTTTC
CDR3aa: CASSTLAAGANVLTF
d_gene: -
abundance: few
v_gene: TRBV7-9
j_gene: TRBJ2-6

CDR3nt: TGTGCCACCAGTGAGCGGACAGGGTTGGGCTACACCTTC
CDR3aa: CATSERTGLGYTF
d_gene: TRBD1
abundance: many
v_gene: TRBV24-1
j_gene: TRBJ1-2

CDR3nt: TGTGCCAGCAGCCAAGGTTCGACAGGGGGGAGCAATCAGCCCCAGCATTTT
CDR3aa: CASSQGSTGGSNQPQHF
d_gene: TRBD1
abundance: -
v_gene: TRBV25-1
j_gene: TRBJ1-5

CDR3nt: TGTGCCATCAGTGAGTCGGTGACAGGGGCCCTGAGCTCTGGGGCCAACGTCCTGACTTTC
CDR3aa: CAISESVTGALSSGANVLTF
d_gene: TRBD1
abundance: -
v_gene: TRBV10-3
j_gene: TRBJ2-6

CDR3nt: TGTGTCGGCAGCCGACCCGGGGAGGCCCAAGAGACCCAGTACTTC
CDR3aa: CVGSRPGEAQETQYF
d_gene: -
abundance: -
v_gene: TRBV7-7
j_gene: TRBJ2-5

CDR3nt: TGTGCCATCAGTGAGTCCGGGGGTCTAGCGGGCGGAAAAGAGACCCAGTACTTC
CDR3aa: CAISESGGLAGGKETQYF
d_gene: TRBD2
abundance: -
v_gene: TRBV10-3
j_gene: TRBJ2-5

CDR3nt: TGTGCCAGCAGCCCCACAGGGGATGGATCACCCCTCCACTTT
CDR3aa: CASSPTGDGSPLHF
d_gene: TRBD1
abundance: -
v_gene: TRBV5-4
j_gene: TRBJ1-6

CDR3nt: TGTGCCAGCAAATCAGGGGATCAGCCCCAGCATTTT
CDR3aa: CASKSGDQPQHF
d_gene: -
abundance: many
v_gene: TRBV7-3
j_gene: TRBJ1-5

CDR3nt: TGTGCCAGCAGTTTTATGGGTTGGGGCGGCTACACCTTC
CDR3aa: CASSFMGWGGYTF
d_gene: -
abundance: once
v_gene: TRBV10-3
j_gene: TRBJ1-2

CDR3nt: TGTGCCACCAGTGAAAAAACAGGGGATCAGCCCCAGCATTTT
CDR3aa: CATSEKTGDQPQHF
d_gene: TRBD1
abundance: -
v_gene: TRBV24-1
j_gene: TRBJ1-5

CDR3nt: TGTGCCAGCAGCGAAGACAGGGCCCCTGGCTACACCTTC
CDR3aa: CASSEDRAPGYTF
d_gene: TRBD1
abundance: few
v_gene: TRBV12-3/TRBV12-4
j_gene: TRBJ1-2

CDR3nt: TGTGCCAGCAGTCCACACAGGGGAGCTGGGGGCAATCAGCCCCAGCATTTT
CDR3aa: CASSPHRGAGGNQPQHF
d_gene: TRBD1
abundance: -
v_gene: TRBV24-1
j_gene: TRBJ1-5

CDR3nt: TGTGCCAGCAGCACACAAACAGTTCTGGGAAACACTGAAGCTTTCTTT
CDR3aa: CASSTQTVLGNTEAFF
d_gene: -
abundance: few
v_gene: TRBV5-6
j_gene: TRBJ1-1

CDR3nt: TGTGCCTGGAGCCGGGGGGGCGGTGAAAAACTGTTTTTT
CDR3aa: CAWSRGGGEKLFF
d_gene: -
abundance: once
v_gene: TRBV25-1
j_gene: TRBJ1-4

CDR3nt: TGTGCCAGTAGTATCGCGGGGGCCGGCGGGGAGCTGTTTTTT
CDR3aa: CASSIAGAGGELFF
d_gene: -
abundance: many
v_gene: TRBV19
j_gene: TRBJ2-2

CDR3nt: TGCAGTACCCGTGGGGGAGACACTGAAGCTTTCTTT
CDR3aa: CSTRGGDTEAFF
d_gene: -
abundance: few
v_gene: TRBV20-1
j_gene: TRBJ1-1

CDR3nt: TGTGCCAGCAGGGACGGGACAATGAGCCACTACGAGCAGTACTTC
CDR3aa: CASRDGTMSHYEQYF
d_gene: -
abundance: -
v_gene: TRBV7-9
j_gene: TRBJ2-7

CDR3nt: TGCAGTGCTTCGGAGGGACAGGGAAATGAAAAACTGTTTTTT
CDR3aa: CSASEGQGNEKLFF
d_gene: TRBD1
abundance: many
v_gene: TRBV20-1
j_gene: TRBJ1-4